Below, one T cell receptor beta chain is given with its context. Its antigen remains unidentified. Base-call qualities are not available, and no considerably larger clone is one nucleotide away. The entry originates in a study of regulatory dendritic cells for organ transplantation (dated by TCRdb to 2015 to 2018). Regarding the complete study: Monocytes were cultured with vitamin D3 on days 0 and 4 and with IL-10 on day 4 to generate regulatory dendritic cells. To evaluate the response of the DCs to a potent maturation-inducing agent, LPS was added to DC cultures on day 6. Before and after allostimulation with regulatory or mature dendritic cells, TCRbeta repertoires were sequenced from sorted naive and memory CD4+ and CD8+ T cells.

Broad study findings and their caveats: Only a couple of subjects were sequenced, and the authors noted considerable between-individual heterogeneity in the alloreactive memory CD8+ T cell pool. Of the resting subsets, the one holding the most alloreactive TCR clonotypes was memory CD8+ T cells. The repertoires of naive CD4+ and CD8+ T cells were highly diverse, while memory cell repertoires were less diverse, with memory CD8+ cells being the most oligoclonal. In both subjects, allostimulation led to expansion of memory CD8+ clones, though the expansion induced by regulatory dendritic cells appeared to be more limited than that induced by mature dendritic cells.

Sorted T cell subsets were CFSE-labeled and co-cultured for 5 days with allogeneic regulatory or mature dendritic cells at a 1:10 DC:T ratio. FACS was used to sort naive T cells as CD45RA+ cells and memory T cells as CD45RO+ CD4+ or CD8+ cells. A couple of healthy control subjects provided the T cells used for TCR sequencing. Genomic DNA was extracted with the Qiagen DNeasy Blood & Tissue Kit. Multiplexed two-step PCR with Vbeta-specific forward primers and Jbeta-specific reverse primers was used to amplify TCRbeta CDR3 regions. Through the immunoSEQ service, TCRbeta libraries were sequenced on an Illumina instrument. On the study's bioinformatics: V, D and J genes were assigned using IMGT annotation, and counts were corrected for multiplex PCR bias using synthetic CDR3 analogues. In the immunoSEQ Analyzer, repertoire clonality was calculated as one minus the normalized Shannon entropy. Whether a clone counted as expanded was decided by Fisher's exact test with Benjamini-Hochberg false discovery rate control and a two-tailed cutoff of P<0.01. TCRdb retrieved this table from immuneACCESS and kept in-frame rearrangements only. Not all clones are present; in checked studies, unresolved V genes account for under half, and no reason is known for the remainder. D and trimming come from the DNA, and the V and J calls and clone size come from that table. For this sample there are 15,000 to 20,000 clones; more than 60% appear just once. The ten largest clones add up to 3.2% of the sample.

The clonotype originates from a human donor in good health. Sequenced: memory CD4+ T cells from blood cultured with regulatory dendritic cells. Interpreted using the paper, the cell subset or site label stands for: CD45RO+ memory T cells.

CDR3 protein: CASTTGAGDTQYF. The sequence in DNA is TGTGCCAGCACCACGGGGGCTGGAGATACGCAGTATTTT. Recombination connected TRBV5-8 to TRBJ2-3, with the D segment possibly TRBD1 or TRBD2, each aligning over 6 bases. The CDR3 covers 13 residues, taking in both the cysteine and the phenylalanine. The retained sequence is limited to the CDR3, 39 bases, with the frame set at the first base. CDR1 and CDR2 (SGHTS, YDEGEE) derive from the germline V gene. V lost 6 bases and J lost 5 bases; the stretch between them is 13 bases long.